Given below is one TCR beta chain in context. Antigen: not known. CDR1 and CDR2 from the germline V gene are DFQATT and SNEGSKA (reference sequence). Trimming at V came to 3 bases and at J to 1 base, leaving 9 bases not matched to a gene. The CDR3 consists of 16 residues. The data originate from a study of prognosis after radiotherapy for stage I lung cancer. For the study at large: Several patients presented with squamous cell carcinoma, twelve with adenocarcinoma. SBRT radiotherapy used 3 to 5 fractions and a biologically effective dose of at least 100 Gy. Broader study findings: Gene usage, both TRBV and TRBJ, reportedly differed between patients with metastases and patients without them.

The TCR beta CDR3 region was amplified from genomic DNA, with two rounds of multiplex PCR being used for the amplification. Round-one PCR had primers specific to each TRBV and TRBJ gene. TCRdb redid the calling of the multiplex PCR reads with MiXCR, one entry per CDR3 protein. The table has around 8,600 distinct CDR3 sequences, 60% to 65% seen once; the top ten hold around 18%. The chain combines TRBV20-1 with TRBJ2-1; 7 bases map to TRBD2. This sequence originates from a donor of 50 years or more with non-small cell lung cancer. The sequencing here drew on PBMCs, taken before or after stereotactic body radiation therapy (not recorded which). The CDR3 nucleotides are TGCAGTGCTAGGGGGGTGGAAGCGGGGTCCTACAATGAGCAGTTCTTC. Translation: CSARGVEAGSYNEQFF.